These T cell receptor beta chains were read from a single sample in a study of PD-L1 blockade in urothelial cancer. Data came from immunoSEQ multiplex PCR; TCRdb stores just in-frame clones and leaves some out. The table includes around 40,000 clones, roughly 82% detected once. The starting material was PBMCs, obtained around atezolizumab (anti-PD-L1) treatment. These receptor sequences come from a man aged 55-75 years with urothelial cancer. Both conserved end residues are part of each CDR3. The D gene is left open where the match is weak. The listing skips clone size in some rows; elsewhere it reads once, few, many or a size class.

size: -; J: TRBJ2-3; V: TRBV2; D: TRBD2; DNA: TGTGCCAGCAGTGAAGGTGGGGCGGGGGGGGCCGCAGATACGCAGTATTTT; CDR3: CASSEGGAGGAADTQYF
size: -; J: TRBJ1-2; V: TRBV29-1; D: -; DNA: TGCAGCGGGTATCTCGGGTCTAACTATGGCTACACCTTC; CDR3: CSGYLGSNYGYTF
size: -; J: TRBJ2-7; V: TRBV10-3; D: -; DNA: TGTGCCATCTCCGAGACGGAGAGCTCCTACGAGCAGTACTTC; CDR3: CAISETESSYEQYF
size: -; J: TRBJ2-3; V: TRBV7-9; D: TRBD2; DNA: TGTGCCAGCAGTCAAACGGCGGGAGTTGCAGATACGCAGTATTTT; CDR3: CASSQTAGVADTQYF
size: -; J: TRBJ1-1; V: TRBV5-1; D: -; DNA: TGCGCCAGCAGCCAGGGAACAATCAACACTGAAGCTTTCTTT; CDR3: CASSQGTINTEAFF
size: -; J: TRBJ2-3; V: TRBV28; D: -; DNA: TGTGCCAGCAGTGGCGGGGACACAGATACGCAGTATTTT; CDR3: CASSGGDTDTQYF
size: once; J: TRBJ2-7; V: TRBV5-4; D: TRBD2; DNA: TGTGCCAGCAGCTCGACTAGCGGGAGCCACGAGCAGTACTTC; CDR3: CASSSTSGSHEQYF
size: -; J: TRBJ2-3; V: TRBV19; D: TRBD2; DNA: TGTGCCAGTAGTACTCAATTAGCGGGAGGACCAGATACGCAGTATTTT; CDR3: CASSTQLAGGPDTQYF
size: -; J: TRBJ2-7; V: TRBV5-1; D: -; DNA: TGCGCCAGCCGGAGGGGTGGGTATAGCGAGCAGTACTTC; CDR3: CASRRGGYSEQYF
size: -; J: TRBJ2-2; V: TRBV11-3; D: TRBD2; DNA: TGTGCCAGCAGCTTGGCGGGGGGTATCGGGGAGCTGTTTTTT; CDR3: CASSLAGGIGELFF
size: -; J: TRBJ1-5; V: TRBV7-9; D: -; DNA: TGTGCCAGCAGCCTAAGCGGTGCCGTCAATCAGCCCCAGCATTTT; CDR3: CASSLSGAVNQPQHF
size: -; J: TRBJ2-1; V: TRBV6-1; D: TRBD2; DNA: TGTGCCAGTAAGACTAGCGGCCTAGAGGGTGAGCAGTTCTTC; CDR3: CASKTSGLEGEQFF
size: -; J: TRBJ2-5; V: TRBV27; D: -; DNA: TGTGCCAGCAGTTTTGCCGGCAGGGAGACCCAGTACTTC; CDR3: CASSFAGRETQYF
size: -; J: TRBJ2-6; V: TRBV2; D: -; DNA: TGTGCCAGACAGGGGGCCAACGTCCTGACTTTC; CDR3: CARQGANVLTF
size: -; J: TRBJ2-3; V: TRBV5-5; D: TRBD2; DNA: TGTGCCAGCAGCACAACTAGCGGGGGAAGCACAGATACGCAGTATTTT; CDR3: CASSTTSGGSTDTQYF
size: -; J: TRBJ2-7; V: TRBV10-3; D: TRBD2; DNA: TGTGCCATCACCTCGACTAGCGGCCTTCCCTACGAGCAGTACTTC; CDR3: CAITSTSGLPYEQYF
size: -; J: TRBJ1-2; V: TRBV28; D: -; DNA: TGTGCCAGCAGTTTACCTCCCGGGGACTATGGCTACACCTTC; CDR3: CASSLPPGDYGYTF
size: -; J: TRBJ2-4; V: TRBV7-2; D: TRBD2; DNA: TGTGCCAGCAGCCCGGGACTAGCTTTTCACATTCAGTACTTC; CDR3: CASSPGLAFHIQYF
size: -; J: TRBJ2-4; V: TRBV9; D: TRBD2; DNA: TGTGCCAGCAGCCCGGCAGCGGGAGTAGGGGGCATTCAGTACTTC; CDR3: CASSPAAGVGGIQYF
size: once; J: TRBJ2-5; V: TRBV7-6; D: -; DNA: TGTGCCAGCAGCGCCGGAGAGACCCAGTACTTC; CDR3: CASSAGETQYF
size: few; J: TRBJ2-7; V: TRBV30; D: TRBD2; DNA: TGTGCCTGGAGTTTGGGAACTGGGGCAGGGCGGGGGAGGGAGCAGTACTTC; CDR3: CAWSLGTGAGRGREQYF
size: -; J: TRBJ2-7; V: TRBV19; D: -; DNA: TGTGCCAGTAGTATGGAGGGGGAGCAGTACTTC; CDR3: CASSMEGEQYF
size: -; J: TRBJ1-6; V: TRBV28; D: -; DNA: TGTGCCAGCAGTTTATACAGGGCCGGTTCACCCCTCCACTTT; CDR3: CASSLYRAGSPLHF
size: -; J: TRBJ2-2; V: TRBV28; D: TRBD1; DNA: TGTGCCAGCAGTCCGTTTTGGGGACAGGTAGAGTTAAGGAACACCGGGGAGCTGTTTTTT; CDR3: CASSPFWGQVELRNTGELFF
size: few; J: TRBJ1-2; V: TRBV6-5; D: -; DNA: TGTGCCAGCAGTTACTCGGCAGATAACTATGGCTACACCTTC; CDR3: CASSYSADNYGYTF
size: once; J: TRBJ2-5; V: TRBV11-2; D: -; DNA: TGTGCCAGCAGCTCCAAGGAGGCGGGGGAGACCCAGTACTTC; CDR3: CASSSKEAGETQYF
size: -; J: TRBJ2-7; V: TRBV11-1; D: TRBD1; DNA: TGTGCCAGCAGCTTAGGTTGGGACAGGGTCTCCTACGAGCAGTACTTC; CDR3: CASSLGWDRVSYEQYF
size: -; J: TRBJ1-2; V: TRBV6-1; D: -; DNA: TGTGCCAGCAGTGGGGCCTCTACAGGGCTGTCGGGCTACACCTTC; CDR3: CASSGASTGLSGYTF
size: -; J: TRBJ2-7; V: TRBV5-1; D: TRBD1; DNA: TGCGCCAGCAGCTTATCGGGACAGGGGGCCCACGAGCAGTACTTC; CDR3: CASSLSGQGAHEQYF
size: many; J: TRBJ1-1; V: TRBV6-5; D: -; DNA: TGTGCCAGCAGACATCCAGGCACTGAAGCTTTCTTT; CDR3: CASRHPGTEAFF
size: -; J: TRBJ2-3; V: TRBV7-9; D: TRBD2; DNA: TGTGCCAGCAGCAAATCGGGACTAGCTCTCACAGATACGCAGTATTTT; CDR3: CASSKSGLALTDTQYF
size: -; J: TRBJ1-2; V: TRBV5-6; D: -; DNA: TGTGCCAGCAGCGGAGGGCCGGAGGGACCCTATGGCTACACCTTC; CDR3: CASSGGPEGPYGYTF
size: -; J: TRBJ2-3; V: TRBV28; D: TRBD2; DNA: TGTGCCAGCAGTTTATCTAGCGGGGCGGCAGATACGCAGTATTTT; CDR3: CASSLSSGAADTQYF
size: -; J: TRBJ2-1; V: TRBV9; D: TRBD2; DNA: TGTGCCAGCAGCCCCCGCCCGGCTAGCGGGGTATACAATGAGCAGTTCTTC; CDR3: CASSPRPASGVYNEQFF
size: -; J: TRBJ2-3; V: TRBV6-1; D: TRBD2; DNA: TGTGCCAGCAGTGTAGTAGCGGGGGGCACAGATACGCAGTATTTT; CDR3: CASSVVAGGTDTQYF
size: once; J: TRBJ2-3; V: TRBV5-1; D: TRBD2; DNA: TGCGCCAGCAGCCCCAGACAAGCGGGGCAGCCCGGGAGAGATACGCAGTATTTT; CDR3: CASSPRQAGQPGRDTQYF
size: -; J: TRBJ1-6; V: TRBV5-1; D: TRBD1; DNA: TGCGCCAGCAGCTCCCGGGACAGCTATAATTCACCCCTCCACTTT; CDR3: CASSSRDSYNSPLHF
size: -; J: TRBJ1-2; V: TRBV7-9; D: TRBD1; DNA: TGTGCCAGCAGCCCCGGGACAGGGACTGATGGCTACACCTTC; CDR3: CASSPGTGTDGYTF
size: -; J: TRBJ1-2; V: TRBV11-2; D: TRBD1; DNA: TGTGCCAGCAGCACGATAGGACAGGGGGACGGCTACACCTTC; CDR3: CASSTIGQGDGYTF
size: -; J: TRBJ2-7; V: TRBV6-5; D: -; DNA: TGTGCCAGCAGAGGCGGACAGCCGTACGAGCAGTACTTC; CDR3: CASRGGQPYEQYF